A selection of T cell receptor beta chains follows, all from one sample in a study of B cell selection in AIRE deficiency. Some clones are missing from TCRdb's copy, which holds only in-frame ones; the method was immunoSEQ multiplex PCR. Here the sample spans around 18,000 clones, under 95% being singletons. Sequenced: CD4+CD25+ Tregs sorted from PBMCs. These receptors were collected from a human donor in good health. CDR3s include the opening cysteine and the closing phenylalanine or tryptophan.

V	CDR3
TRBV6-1	CASRGLGDIQYF
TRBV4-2	CASSQTGTGGETQYF
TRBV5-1	CASSILLADTQYF
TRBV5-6	CASSFPGGLRTEAFF
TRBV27	CASSFPGSRGYTF
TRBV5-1	CASSFLETQYF
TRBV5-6	CASSAGTGRYNSPLHF
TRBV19	CASSTGVGGAEAFF
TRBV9	CASSTTRNTGELFF
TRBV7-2	CASSFFISYEQYF
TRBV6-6	CASTGVQGTGELFF
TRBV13	CASSWKGTLQETQYF
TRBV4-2	CASDRQYF
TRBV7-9	CASSLGGRQGGNEQFF
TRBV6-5	CASSYRVTNTEAFF
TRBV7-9	CASSPLSSGRAREQFF
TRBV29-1	CSAGTGGEKLFF
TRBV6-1	CASLDAAKNIQYF
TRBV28	CASGRSGRPFYEQYF
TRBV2	CASSDRPNSPLHF
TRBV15	CATSSGGAPTYEQYF
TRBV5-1	CASSLELPHLGEQYF
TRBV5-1	CASSLALTGPYEQYF
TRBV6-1	CASRRTSGDTGELFF
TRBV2	CASSKEAGTYSYEQYF
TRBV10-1	CASSPRVGSPLHF
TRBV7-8	CASSPTINQPQHF
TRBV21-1	CASSTGQSNTGELFF
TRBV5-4	CASSLIRGNGDEQYF
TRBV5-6	CASSFRLAGDDRGAVF
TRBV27	CASSLTSGRRETQYF
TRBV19	CASSRGRNQPQHF
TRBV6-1	CASSTSGSDTQYF
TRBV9	CASSVWSTGELFF
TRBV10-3	CATGQGDDGYTF
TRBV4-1	CASSLGIGHPGNTIYF